These 32 T cell receptor beta chains were all obtained from the same sample, sequenced in a study of blood T cell repertoires in COVID-19. TCRdb's copy holds only in-frame clones and misses some; the assay was immunoSEQ multiplex PCR. The table shows approximately 230,000 clones, with about four fifths occurring only once. The sample taken for sequencing was peripheral blood. Every receptor here comes from a man of 80 years or more with acute or convalescent COVID-19.

The CDR3 spells CATSDRQGVKINYGYTF. CDR3 nucleotide sequence: TGTGCCACCAGTGATCGGCAGGGGGTAAAAATTAACTATGGCTACACCTTC. This chain connects TRBV24-1 to TRBJ1-2; 7 bases are shared with TRBD1. V shed 3 bases, J shed 1 base, and the junction held 10 bases outside the gene matches. The CDR3 spans 17 residues. CDR1 KGHDR and CDR2 SFDVKD come from the germline V gene.

This chain links TRBV10-3 with TRBJ1-6; TRBD1 matches at 7 bases. The germline gives CDR1 ENHRY, CDR2 SYGVKD. The CDR3 has 15 amino acids. The junction had 12 bases not matched to a gene; V was cut back by 6 bases and J by 10 bases. The CDR3 region is CAIREDRSVSSPLHF. In nucleotides, the CDR3 is TGTGCCATCAGGGAGGACAGGTCCGTGTCCTCACCCCTCCACTTT.

The rearrangement links TRBV5-1 to TRBJ1-3, with 9 bases aligning to TRBD1. This CDR3 is built from 17 residues. Looked up from germline, CDR1 is SGHRS and CDR2 is YFSETQ. V was pared by 1 base and J by 1 base, with 6 bases of the junction left unmatched. CDR3 nucleotides: TGCGCCAGCAGCTTGACGGCGACAGGGGGTTCTGGAAACACCATATATTTT. Protein product: CASSLTATGGSGNTIYF.

The rearrangement joins TRBV19 to TRBJ1-2; weak D call: TRBD1 (6 bases). This CDR3 is 13 amino acids long. V was shortened by 4 bases and J by 7 bases, with 13 bases between the two germline ends. Germline-derived CDR1 and CDR2 are LNHDA and SQIVND (reference sequence). In DNA, the CDR3 is TGTGCCAGTAGTACCACAGGGTCTGGTGGCTACACCTTC. Translating gives CASSTTGSGGYTF.

This sequence joins TRBV9 and TRBJ2-1, with TRBD2 identical over 14 bases. CDR3 size: 15 residues. Germline-derived CDR1 and CDR2 are SGDLS and YYNGEE. V shed 4 bases, J shed 7 bases, and the junction held 4 bases outside the gene matches. The CDR3 coding sequence is TGTGCCAGCAGCCAGACTAGCGGGAGGGCAAATGAGCAGTTCTTC. It is translated as CASSQTSGRANEQFF.

The genes are TRBV11-2 and TRBJ2-7, with 13 nucleotides matching TRBD2. V was clipped by 6 bases and J by 2 bases; unmatched bases: 4. In germline, CDR1 is SGHAT, CDR2 FQNNGV. The CDR3 spans 15 residues. The CDR3: CASRPTSGGAYEQYF. The CDR3 DNA reads as TGTGCCAGCAGGCCTACTAGCGGGGGGGCCTACGAGCAGTACTTC.

This clone was seen more than once but under ten times. The chain employs TRBV7-9 and TRBJ1-2, with 7 bases lining up with TRBD1. The CDR3 runs to 16 residues. The germline V gene encodes CDR1 SEHNR and CDR2 FQNEAQ (reference sequence). V lost 0 bases and J lost 0; bases outside the gene matches: 4. The CDR3 reads CASSLARDSANYGYTF. DNA for the CDR3: TGTGCCAGCAGCTTAGCGCGGGACAGTGCTAACTATGGCTACACCTTC.

This clone was seen only once. This chain links TRBV5-6 with TRBJ2-7, with TRBD1 identical over 7 bases. Per germline, CDR1 SGHDT and CDR2 YYEEEE. J lost 1 base, V lost 4 bases, and 8 bases had no gene match. This CDR3 has 15 amino acids. CDR3 sequence reads: CASSLIDRDSYEQYF. CDR3 DNA: TGTGCCAGCAGCCTAATCGACAGGGATTCCTACGAGCAGTACTTC.

The rearrangement uses TRBV28 and TRBJ1-6; D gene uncertain. Trimming took off 1 base at V and 0 bases at J, with 7 bases between the two ends. Per germline, CDR1 MDHEN and CDR2 SYDVKM. The CDR3 length is 16 residues. The CDR3, as DNA: TGTGCCAGCAGTTTATTAGCCTCCTCCTATAATTCACCCCTCCACTTT. Protein product: CASSLLASSYNSPLHF.

This chain uses TRBV20-1 with TRBJ1-2; D call uncertain. There are 10 residues in the CDR3. V was trimmed by 6 bases and J by 8 bases, leaving 10 bases between them. The germline CDR1 and CDR2 sequences are DFQATT and SNEGSKA (reference sequence). CDR3 sequence: CSAAPGGYTF. CDR3 DNA: TGCAGTGCGGCCCCGGGGGGCTACACCTTC.

The chain couples TRBV19 to TRBJ2-5, with a possible D match to TRBD2 (6 bases). Germline CDR1 and CDR2: LNHDA and SQIVND (reference sequence). V lost 2 bases and J lost 0, with 13 bases in between. The CDR3 has 16 amino acids. CDR3 amino acids: CASSIPGTGYQETQYF. CDR3 nucleotide sequence: TGTGCCAGTAGTATACCAGGGACTGGTTACCAAGAGACCCAGTACTTC.

This chain connects TRBV6-5 to TRBJ1-2; 7 bases fit TRBD1. Germline trimming cut 0 bases from V and 8 bases from J; bases unmatched to any gene: 3. The CDR3 has 13 residues. CDR1 and CDR2 (germline): MNHEY, SVGAGI. CDR3 nucleotides: TGTGCCAGCAGTTACTCGGACAGGAGGGGCTACACCTTC. It is translated as CASSYSDRRGYTF.

The chain is built from TRBV6-2 or TRBV6-3 and TRBJ2-5, with TRBD2 as a possible D gene (6 bases). CDR3 size: 13 residues. The V gene lost 4 bases and the J gene lost 3 bases, with 9 bases spanning the gap. Germline CDR1 MNHEY, CDR2 SVGEGT. CDR3 sequence reads: CASSSGGKETQYF. CDR3 coding DNA: TGTGCCAGCAGTTCTGGGGGGAAAGAGACCCAGTACTTC.

The chain links TRBV18 to TRBJ1-4; tentative D call: TRBD1 (5 bases). Trimming stripped 0 bases from V and 8 bases from J, with 13 bases between. The germline gives CDR1 KGHSH, CDR2 LQKENI. The CDR3 consists of 15 residues. The CDR3 DNA follows: TGTGCCAGCTCACCACCGCCGGGACTACGCGAAAAACTGTTTTTT. Translated: CASSPPPGLREKLFF. The whole variable domain, remainder taken from reference TRBV18 and TRBJ1-4, is NAGVMQNPRHLVRRRGQEARLRCSPMKGHSHVYWYRQLPEEGLKFMVYLQKENIIDESGMPKERFSAEFPKEGPSILRIQQVVRGDSAAYFCASSPPPGLREKLFFGSGTQLSVL.

V gene TRBV27 combines with J gene TRBJ1-5; D remains unclear. Germline V CDR1 and CDR2: MNHEY, SMNVEV (reference sequence). Between the trimmed V and J ends, which lost 2 bases and 6 bases, there was a span of 11 bases. The CDR3 is 14 amino acids. The CDR3 coding sequence is TGTGCCAGCAGTTTAGTTCCGTGGAGTCAGCCCCAGCATTTT. Translated, it gives CASSLVPWSQPQHF.

A few counts support this clone. The V call is TRBV7-2, the J call TRBJ1-6; 8 bases agree with TRBD1. The length of the CDR3 is 14 residues. Germline V gene lookup returns CDR1 SGHTA and CDR2 FQGNSA. Losses at the gene ends were 3 bases for V and 10 bases for J; bases not matched to a gene: 5. For the CDR3, the DNA is TGTGCCAGCAGCTTTCGGACAGGGAGGTCACCCCTCCACTTT. It is translated as CASSFRTGRSPLHF.

This chain joins TRBV6-6 and TRBJ1-4; D is ambiguous. Germline CDR1 and CDR2: MNHNY and SVGAGI (reference sequence). V was trimmed by 5 bases and J by 5 bases, leaving 9 bases between them. The CDR3 spans 13 residues. CDR3 sequence reads: CASSLGMNEKLFF. The DNA for the CDR3 is TGTGCCAGCAGTCTCGGGATGAATGAAAAACTGTTTTTT.

The rearrangement uses TRBV10-3 and TRBJ1-2; 9 nucleotides match TRBD1. The length of the CDR3 is 14 residues. Unmatched junction bases numbered 3, after V lost 6 bases and J lost 1 base. Germline-derived CDR1 and CDR2 are ENHRY and SYGVKD. CDR3 amino acids: CAIRGTGINYGYTF. The CDR3 DNA is TGTGCCATCAGGGGGACAGGGATTAACTATGGCTACACCTTC.

The genes are TRBV19 and TRBJ1-4, with D perhaps matching TRBD1 (5 bases). The V gene lost 8 bases and the J gene lost 0 bases, with 19 bases spanning the gap. The germline gives CDR1 LNHDA, CDR2 SQIVND (reference sequence). The CDR3 extends over 17 amino acids. Written as DNA, the CDR3 is TGTGCCAGTCGGGACCGGGGGAATGCGGCAACTAATGAAAAACTGTTTTTT. Its translation: CASRDRGNAATNEKLFF.

V and J are TRBV18 and TRBJ2-2, with 7 bases aligning to TRBD2. V gave up 4 bases and J gave up 7 bases; unmatched junction bases: 9. The length of the CDR3 is 15 residues. CDR1 is KGHSH and CDR2 is LQKENI in the germline V gene. The CDR3 loop is CASSRQAGENGELFF. The CDR3 DNA reads as TGTGCCAGCTCACGGCAGGCGGGAGAAAACGGGGAGCTGTTTTTT.

Here the CDR3 reads CASQWGRGTEAFF. The CDR3 DNA reads as TGTGCCTCCCAGTGGGGCAGGGGGACTGAAGCTTTCTTT. J is TRBJ1-1 and V is TRBV25-1; 7 positions match TRBD1. Germline loops: CDR1 MGHDK, CDR2 SYGVNS. With V trimmed by 11 bases and J by 5 bases, 11 bases remained unmatched. The length of the CDR3 is 13 residues.

The chain combines TRBV30 with TRBJ1-2; tentative D call: TRBD1 (5 bases). Trimming removed 0 bases from V and 3 bases from J, with 8 bases in between. CDR3 length: 13 amino acids. Germline V lookup: CDR1 GTSNPN, CDR2 SVGIG (reference sequence). The CDR3: CAWSVAQDYGYTF. The DNA of the CDR3 is TGTGCCTGGAGTGTAGCACAGGACTATGGCTACACCTTC.

The V gene is TRBV5-1, the J gene TRBJ1-2, with no clear D. CDR1 and CDR2 from the germline V gene are SGHRS and YFSETQ. The germline V and J ends were trimmed by 5 bases and 2 bases, with 10 bases remaining between them. The CDR3 runs 13 residues. This CDR3 is CASRYDGNYGYTF. The CDR3 nucleotides read TGCGCCAGCAGATACGACGGGAACTATGGCTACACCTTC. The full variable domain, in which reference TRBV5-1 and TRBJ1-2 provide the parts outside the CDR3, is KAGVTQTPRYLIKTRGQQVTLSCSPISGHRSVSWYQQTPGQGLQFLFEYFSETQRNKGNFPGRFSGRQFSNSRSEMNVSTLELGDSALYLCASRYDGNYGYTFGSGTRLTVV.

This clone came up once. The chain links TRBV28 to TRBJ2-2, with 7 bases identical to TRBD2. The CDR3 has 15 residues. CDR1 is MDHEN and CDR2 is SYDVKM in the germline V gene. After removal of 5 bases from V and 4 bases from J, the junction contained 7 bases not matched to a gene. The CDR3: CASSTLGGTTGELFF. The CDR3 bases are TGTGCCAGCAGTACCCTGGGAGGGACCACCGGGGAGCTGTTTTTT.

The CDR3, as DNA: TGTGCCAGCAGCTTGGGGGCCCCCTACGAGCAGTACTTC. Translated: CASSLGAPYEQYF. The chain has TRBV5-5 and TRBJ2-7; D gene ambiguous. Deletions cut 0 bases from V and 2 bases from J, with 6 bases between. The germline V gene encodes CDR1 SGHKS and CDR2 YYEKEE (reference sequence). This CDR3 is 13 amino acids long.

The chain recombines TRBV27 with TRBJ2-5; D is possibly TRBD2 (5 bases). Germline V gene data show CDR1 as MNHEY and CDR2 as SMNVEV (reference sequence). This CDR3 region has 15 residues. Trimming took off 6 bases at V and 6 bases at J, with 20 bases between the two ends. CDR3 protein: CASRPGNPDEKTQYF. In nucleotides, the CDR3 is TGTGCCAGCAGGCCGGGAAATCCTGACGAGAAGACCCAGTACTTC.

The V and J genes are TRBV20-1 and TRBJ1-5, with 7 bases identical to TRBD1. Germline V gene sequence: CDR1 DFQATT, CDR2 SNEGSKA (reference sequence). Trimming removed 3 bases from V and 0 bases from J; junction bases left unmatched: 8. The CDR3 length is 16 residues. CDR3 loop: CSASYRGLASNQPQHF. CDR3 coding DNA: TGCAGTGCTAGTTACAGGGGCCTGGCTAGCAATCAGCCCCAGCATTTT.

The rearrangement uses TRBV6-5 and TRBJ1-3; TRBD1 matches 8 bases. The CDR3 covers 14 residues. Germline V CDR1 and CDR2: MNHEY, SVGAGI. The ends lost 6 bases at V and 4 bases at J; junction bases unmatched: 5. As DNA, the CDR3 is TGTGCCAGCAGGTTCCAGGGGGCGGGAAACACCATATATTTT. This gives the protein CASRFQGAGNTIYF.

This chain uses TRBV7-2 with TRBJ1-1; 8 bases line up with TRBD1. Unmatched junction bases numbered 7, after V lost 5 bases and J lost 2 bases. The germline V gene has CDR1 SGHTA and CDR2 FQGNSA. This CDR3 contains 15 residues. CDR3 residues: CASSPRTGRNTEAFF. CDR3 in DNA: TGTGCCAGCAGCCCCAGGACAGGGCGCAACACTGAAGCTTTCTTT.

CDR3 region: CASSLSDRGSTDTQYF. CDR3 bases: TGTGCCAGCAGCCTTTCAGACAGGGGGAGCACAGATACGCAGTATTTT. This rearrangement joins TRBV14 to TRBJ2-3, with 9 nucleotides matching TRBD1. V was clipped by 4 bases and J by 0 bases; unmatched bases: 5. This CDR3 is built from 16 residues. Germline assignment: CDR1 SGHDN and CDR2 FVKESK.

The chain is built from TRBV5-1 and TRBJ1-1; D might be TRBD1 (6 bases). The CDR3 has 14 amino acids. V dropped 4 bases and J dropped 1 base, with 11 bases sitting between them. Germline values: CDR1 SGHRS, CDR2 YFSETQ. CDR3 DNA: TGCGCCAGCAGCCTTCAGGGGAGGAACACTGAAGCTTTCTTT. Amino acids: CASSLQGRNTEAFF.

The DNA for the CDR3 is TGTGCCAGCAGCCCCTCCACAGATACGCAGTATTTT. Residues: CASSPSTDTQYF. The chain recombines TRBV9 with TRBJ2-3, with D unclear. The CDR3 contains 12 residues. CDR1 SGDLS and CDR2 YYNGEE come from the germline V gene. V was clipped by 4 bases and J by 2 bases, with 5 bases between them.